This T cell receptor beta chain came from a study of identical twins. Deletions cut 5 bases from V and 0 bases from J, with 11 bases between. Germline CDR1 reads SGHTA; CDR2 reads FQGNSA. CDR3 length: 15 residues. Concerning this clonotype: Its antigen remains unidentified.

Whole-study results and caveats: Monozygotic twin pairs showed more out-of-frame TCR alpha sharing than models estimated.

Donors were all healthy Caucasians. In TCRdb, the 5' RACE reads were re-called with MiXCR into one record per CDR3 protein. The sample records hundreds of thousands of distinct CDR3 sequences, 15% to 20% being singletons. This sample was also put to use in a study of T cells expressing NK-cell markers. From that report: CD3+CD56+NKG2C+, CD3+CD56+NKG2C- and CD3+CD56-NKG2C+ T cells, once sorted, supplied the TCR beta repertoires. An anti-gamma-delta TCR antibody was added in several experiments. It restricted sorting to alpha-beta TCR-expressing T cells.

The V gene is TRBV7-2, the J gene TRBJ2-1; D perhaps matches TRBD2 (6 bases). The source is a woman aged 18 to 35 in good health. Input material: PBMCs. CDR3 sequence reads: CASSQSSGSYNEQFF. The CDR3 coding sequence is TGTGCCAGCAGCCAGAGTAGCGGCTCCTACAATGAGCAGTTCTTC.